A selection of T cell receptor beta chains follows, all from one sample in a study of T cell repertoires in cytomegalovirus infection. TCRdb re-called the reads through MiXCR, storing one row per CDR3 protein. This table has 150,000 to 200,000 distinct CDR3 sequences, roughly 20% appearing once. The specimen was PBMCs. The source is a human donor in good health (CMV status not recorded). Some clones in this sample may be carry-over from other donors' samples. CDR3s include the opening cysteine and the closing phenylalanine or tryptophan. The order of the fields is CDR3 length, J gene, V gene, CDR3 protein.

16 TRBJ1-2 TRBV5-4 CASSLGTRERDYGYTF
15 TRBJ1-2 TRBV6-6 CASSLGQGASYGYTF
12 TRBJ2-1 TRBV5-5 CASSFGHNEQFF
13 TRBJ1-3 TRBV2 CASIEGSGNTIYF
12 TRBJ2-7 TRBV7-2 CASSLATVEQYF
15 TRBJ1-6 TRBV11-1 CASSPRGQGMSPLHF
17 TRBJ2-5 TRBV6-5 CASRLGTALGLQETQYF
15 TRBJ2-1 TRBV28 CASSPLFGSYNEQFF
14 TRBJ1-2 TRBV6-1 CASSDSGTPYGYTF
13 TRBJ2-1 TRBV11-2 CASSRIYYNEQFF
16 TRBJ2-3 TRBV12-3/TRBV12-4 CASSWFPSGYTDTQYF
16 TRBJ1-6 TRBV2 CASGTAQTYENSPLHF
14 TRBJ2-7 TRBV12-3/TRBV12-4 CASRLIEGSYEQYF
15 TRBJ1-1 TRBV2 CASSDRRGRNTEAFF
16 TRBJ2-1 TRBV19 CASRASAGGRNGEQFF
16 TRBJ2-3 TRBV7-3 CASSLMSGRATDTQYF
13 TRBJ1-5 TRBV6-5 CASRGAGGQPQHF
15 TRBJ2-1 TRBV5-1 CASSRTTQASNEQFF
17 TRBJ2-2 TRBV12-3/TRBV12-4 CASSVRLAGINTGELFF
13 TRBJ1-5 TRBV19 CATTPNSNQPQHF
13 TRBJ2-7 TRBV29-1 CSVSSGAVYEQYF
15 TRBJ2-1 TRBV11-2 CASSLGHRGGDEQFF
15 TRBJ2-1 TRBV19 CASSIMRGADNEQFF
16 TRBJ1-5 TRBV3-1 CASSRGGTGNRQPQHF
16 TRBJ2-1 TRBV6-2/TRBV6-3 CASSWHVAGVGDEQFF
12 TRBJ2-1 TRBV29-1 CSVGLGYNEQFF
14 TRBJ2-1 TRBV7-7 CASSPVFRGDEQFF
15 TRBJ2-1 TRBV12-3/TRBV12-4 CASSVSAGSYNEQFF
16 TRBJ1-2 TRBV18 CASSPASRWGDYGYTF
13 TRBJ1-2 TRBV20-1 CSARLRLNYGYTF
15 TRBJ2-3 TRBV6-1 CASSPGQGPTDTQYF
15 TRBJ2-1 TRBV4-2 CASSQEGGEGDEQFF
13 TRBJ1-2 TRBV12-3/TRBV12-4 CASSLVVGYGYTF
16 TRBJ2-6 TRBV25-1 CASLKGSGAGANVLTF
16 TRBJ2-7 TRBV4-1 CASSQVGQGVSYEQYF